The 12 T cell receptor beta chains below come from one sample, sequenced in a study of blood T cell repertoires in COVID-19. TCRdb's copy holds only in-frame clones and misses some; the assay was immunoSEQ multiplex PCR. In the table there are about 260,000 clones, about 85% of which are singletons. Sequenced material: peripheral blood. The source is a man in his 60s who had recovered from COVID-19.

V is TRBV5-8 and J is TRBJ2-5; 7 nucleotides align to TRBD1. The trim removed 4 bases at V and 2 bases at J, leaving 8 bases unmatched. The CDR3 consists of 15 residues. Germline V CDR1 and CDR2: SGHTS, YDEGEE. CDR3 DNA: TGTGCCAGCAGCAGAGGACAGGCCGGGCAAGAGACCCAGTACTTC. It specifies CASSRGQAGQETQYF. The full variable domain, its missing parts supplied by reference TRBV5-8 and TRBJ2-5, is EAGVTQSPTHLIKTRGQQATLRCSPISGHTSVYWYQQALGLGLQFLLWYDEGEERNRGNFPPRFSGRQFPNYSSELNVNALELEDSALYLCASSRGQAGQETQYFGPGTRLLVL.

This clone was recorded a few times. The chain links TRBV19 to TRBJ1-1; 9 nucleotides match TRBD1. The CDR3 is 18 residues long. From germline, CDR1 is LNHDA and CDR2 SQIVND (reference sequence). V trimming: 4 bases; J trimming: 0 bases; junction bases outside the gene matches: 12. The CDR3 region is CASSRKGQGFSMNTEAFF. In DNA form, the CDR3 reads TGTGCCAGTAGTAGGAAGGGACAGGGCTTCAGTATGAACACTGAAGCTTTCTTT.

The chain carries TRBV6-1 and TRBJ1-5, with D perhaps matching TRBD1 (5 bases). The germline V and J ends were trimmed by 2 bases and 1 base, with 9 bases remaining between them. CDR1 and CDR2 from the germline V gene are MNHNS and SASEGT. This CDR3 has 15 amino acids. The CDR3 region has the DNA TGTGCCAGCAGTGAACAGGGAACGAGCAATCAGCCCCAGCATTTT. Translation gives CASSEQGTSNQPQHF.

This clone was counted once. This chain uses TRBV4-1 with TRBJ2-7; TRBD1 is a possible D gene (6 bases). CDR3 size: 14 residues. The germline V gene encodes CDR1 MGHRA and CDR2 YSYEKL. V was trimmed by 0 bases and J by 4 bases, leaving 10 bases between them. The CDR3 protein is CASSQENRAYEQYF. The DNA of the CDR3 is TGCGCCAGCAGCCAAGAGAACAGGGCGTACGAGCAGTACTTC.

CDR3 DNA: TGTGCCAGCAGTGAAGAGAGAGCGGTCACCGGGGAGCTGTTTTTT. It specifies CASSEERAVTGELFF. This chain connects TRBV6-1 to TRBJ2-2; D might be TRBD2 (5 bases). This CDR3 has 15 residues. The germline CDR1 and CDR2 sequences are MNHNS and SASEGT. V dropped 1 base and J dropped 4 bases, with 10 bases sitting between them.

V and J are TRBV27 and TRBJ1-6; 7 bases fit TRBD1. The CDR3 has 15 amino acids. Germline V lookup: CDR1 MNHEY, CDR2 SMNVEV (reference sequence). J was trimmed by 6 bases and V by 5 bases; bases with no gene match: 7. In DNA, the CDR3 is TGTGCCAGCAGTAGCCGGGACAGATTTAATTCACCCCTCCACTTT. Protein product: CASSSRDRFNSPLHF.

V usage is TRBV7-8 and J usage is TRBJ1-1; the D gene is possibly TRBD1 (6 bases). Germline V gene sequence: CDR1 SGHVS, CDR2 FQNEAQ. Trimming removed 5 bases at V and 3 bases at J, with 16 bases between. This CDR3 comprises 15 residues. CDR3 coding DNA: TGTGCCAGCAGCCTTTCCCTGTCAGGGGACACTGAAGCTTTCTTT. This codes for CASSLSLSGDTEAFF.

The V gene is TRBV27, the J gene TRBJ2-7; maybe TRBD1 (5 bases). Trimming pared 11 bases from V and 4 bases from J, leaving 9 bases between. CDR3 length: 10 residues. From germline, CDR1 is MNHEY and CDR2 SMNVEV (reference sequence). CDR3 protein: CAVGRYEQYF. The CDR3 DNA is TGTGCCGTGGGGCGGTACGAGCAGTACTTC.

This clone has a single count. This chain joins TRBV5-1 and TRBJ1-3; no definite D call. Germline loops: CDR1 SGHRS, CDR2 YFSETQ. This CDR3 region has 14 residues. Trimming took 4 bases from V and 2 from J, leaving 10 bases between them. CDR3 DNA: TGCGCCAGCAGCCGAACCTCTACTGGAAACACCATATATTTT. Translated: CASSRTSTGNTIYF.

This chain joins TRBV2 and TRBJ1-2; the match to TRBD1 covers 7 bases. This CDR3 region has 15 residues. The trim removed 3 bases at V and 5 bases at J, leaving 9 bases unmatched. The V gene's germline CDR1 is SNHLY and CDR2 FYNNEI. The CDR3 reads CASSDLRTGIYGYTF. Here the CDR3 DNA reads TGTGCCAGCAGTGACCTACGGACAGGCATTTATGGCTACACCTTC.

The chain joins TRBV3-1 (or the pseudogene TRBV3-2) to TRBJ1-1; unclear D gene. This CDR3 comprises 15 residues. Deletions cut 4 bases from V and 1 base from J, with 13 bases between. CDR1 and CDR2 from the germline V gene are LGHDT and YNNKEL (reference sequence). CDR3 amino acids: CASSPPGAGNTEAFF. CDR3 nucleotide sequence: TGTGCCAGCAGCCCCCCGGGAGCAGGGAACACTGAAGCTTTCTTT.

Only one count was recorded for this clone. The V call is TRBV7-3, the J call TRBJ1-3, with a tentative D call TRBD1 (5 bases). Germline-derived CDR1 and CDR2 are SGHTA and FQGTGA. CDR3 length: 15 residues. Trimming removed 1 base at V and 1 base at J, with 8 bases between. CDR3 coding DNA: TGTGCCAGCAGCTTAAGTGGGGGGTCTGGAAACACCATATATTTT. Translation: CASSLSGGSGNTIYF.